This T cell receptor beta chain was sequenced for a study of blood T cell repertoires in COVID-19. Study information: Some COVID-19 samples were acute and others convalescent; all came from the United States, Italy and Spain. T cells, B-cell-depleted T cells, or PBMCs provided the cDNA or gDNA that served as material.

Authors' analysis steps: How many nucleated cells were present was estimated from reference gene primer amplification. Measured with immunoSEQ multiplex PCR; TCRdb has only the in-frame clones, and not every one. V and J calls and clone size are as listed in that table; D and trimming were resolved from the DNA. The sample yields about half a million clones, 80% to 90% seen once. Trimming left V 5 bases short and J 0 bases short, with 11 bases between. Per germline, CDR1 SGHTA and CDR2 FQGTGA. The CDR3 sequence is 15 residues long. The V and J genes are TRBV7-3 and TRBJ2-1; D is undetermined. The TCR comes from a human donor in a cohort sampled during active COVID-19. The sequenced sample consisted of peripheral blood. CDR3 coding DNA: TGTGCCAGCAGCACCTCCCGCAGCTCCTACAATGAGCAGTTCTTC. This gives the protein CASSTSRSSYNEQFF. Together with reference TRBV7-3 and TRBJ2-1, the CDR3 gives the full variable domain: GAGVSQTPSNKVTEKGKYVELRCDPISGHTALYWYRQSLGQGPEFLIYFQGTGAADDSGLPNDRFFAVRPEGSVSTLKIQRTERGDSAVYLCASSTSRSSYNEQFFGPGTRLTVL.